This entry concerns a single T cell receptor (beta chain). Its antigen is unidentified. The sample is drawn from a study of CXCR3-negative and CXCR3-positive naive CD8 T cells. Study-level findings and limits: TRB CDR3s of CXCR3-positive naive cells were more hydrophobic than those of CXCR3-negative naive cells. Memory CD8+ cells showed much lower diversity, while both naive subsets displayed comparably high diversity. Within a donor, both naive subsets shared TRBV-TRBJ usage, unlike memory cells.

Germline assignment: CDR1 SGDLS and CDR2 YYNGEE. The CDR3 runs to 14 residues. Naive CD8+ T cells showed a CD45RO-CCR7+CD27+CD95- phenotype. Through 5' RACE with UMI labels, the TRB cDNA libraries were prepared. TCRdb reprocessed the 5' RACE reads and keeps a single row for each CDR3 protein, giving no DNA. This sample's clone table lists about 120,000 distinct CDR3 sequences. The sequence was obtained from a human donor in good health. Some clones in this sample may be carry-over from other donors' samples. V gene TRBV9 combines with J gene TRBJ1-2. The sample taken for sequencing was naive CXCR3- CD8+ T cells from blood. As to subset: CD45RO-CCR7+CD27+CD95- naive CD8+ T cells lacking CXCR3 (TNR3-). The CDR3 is CASSVGLDINGYTF.